This T cell receptor (beta chain) was profiled in a study of blood T cell repertoires in COVID-19. CDR3 length: 13 residues. Deletions cut 6 bases from V and 2 bases from J, with 10 bases between. Germline V lookup: CDR1 LNHDA, CDR2 SQIVND (reference sequence). The count of this clone is one. The assay was immunoSEQ multiplex PCR, and TCRdb's table has in-frame clones only and misses some. Of 200,000 to 250,000 clones listed, about 90% are singletons. Sequences were obtained from peripheral blood. The V and J genes are TRBV19 and TRBJ1-2, with D possibly TRBD1 on 5 matching bases. The receptor's source is a man between 60 and 75 years old with COVID-19, enrolled during active disease. The CDR3 DNA reads as TGTGCCAGTAGAACGGCAGGGAACTATGGCTACACCTTC. Translated: CASRTAGNYGYTF. The entire variable domain, with the rest obtained from reference TRBV19 and TRBJ1-2, is as follows: DGGITQSPKYLFRKEGQNVTLSCEQNLNHDAMYWYRQDPGQGLRLIYYSQIVNDFQKGDIAEGYSVSREKKESFPLTVTSAQKNPTAFYLCASRTAGNYGYTFGSGTRLTVV.